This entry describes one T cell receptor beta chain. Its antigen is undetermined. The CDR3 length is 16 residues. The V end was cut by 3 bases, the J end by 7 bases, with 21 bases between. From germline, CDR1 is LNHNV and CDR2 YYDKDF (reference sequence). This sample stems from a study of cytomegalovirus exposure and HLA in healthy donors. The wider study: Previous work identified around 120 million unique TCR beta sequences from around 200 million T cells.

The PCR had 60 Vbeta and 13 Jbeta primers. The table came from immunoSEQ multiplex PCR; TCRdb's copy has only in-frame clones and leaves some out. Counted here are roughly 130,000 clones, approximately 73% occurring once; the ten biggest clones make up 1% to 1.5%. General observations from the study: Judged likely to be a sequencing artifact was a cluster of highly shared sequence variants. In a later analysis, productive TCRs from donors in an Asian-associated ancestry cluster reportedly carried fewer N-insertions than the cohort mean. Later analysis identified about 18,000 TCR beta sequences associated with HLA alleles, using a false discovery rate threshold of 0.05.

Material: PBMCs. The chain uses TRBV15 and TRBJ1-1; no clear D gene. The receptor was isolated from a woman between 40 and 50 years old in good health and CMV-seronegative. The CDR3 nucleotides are TGTGCCACCAGCAGGGAGAGAGGGAGGATCGGGGATGAAGCTTTCTTT. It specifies CATSRERGRIGDEAFF.